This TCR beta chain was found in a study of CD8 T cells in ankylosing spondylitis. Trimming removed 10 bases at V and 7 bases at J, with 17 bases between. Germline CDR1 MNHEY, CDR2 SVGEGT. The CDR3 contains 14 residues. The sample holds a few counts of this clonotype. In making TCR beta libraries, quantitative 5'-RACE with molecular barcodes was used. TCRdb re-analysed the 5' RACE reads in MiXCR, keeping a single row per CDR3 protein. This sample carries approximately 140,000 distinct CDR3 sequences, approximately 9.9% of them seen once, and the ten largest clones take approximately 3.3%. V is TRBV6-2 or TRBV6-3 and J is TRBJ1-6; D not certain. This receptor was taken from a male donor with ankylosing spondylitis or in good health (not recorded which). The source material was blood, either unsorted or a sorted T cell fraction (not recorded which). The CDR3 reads CATNVLGKNSPLHF. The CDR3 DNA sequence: TGTGCCACCAACGTCCTCGGGAAGAATTCACCCCTCCACTTT.